The TCR beta chain described here comes from a study of sequential checkpoint blockade in melanoma. The overall study: Arm A got nivolumab then ipilimumab; arm B the reverse, 1:1.

The germline gives CDR1 SGHTS, CDR2 YDEGEE. The CDR3 has 14 residues. The V and J ends lost 0 bases and 2 bases respectively, with 8 bases between them. Treatment indicated: randomized to nivolumab then ipilimumab (arm A) or the reverse (arm B). Repertoires were generated with immunoSEQ multiplex PCR, while TCRdb's copy carries only in-frame clones and drops some. This table holds 3,500 to 4,500 clones, roughly 50% found once. The sequenced sample was CD8+ T cells sorted from blood (inferred from file names), obtained from a patient given nivolumab and ipilimumab in sequence. The TCR comes from a human donor with melanoma. This chain uses TRBV5-8 with TRBJ1-1; D gene uncertain. The CDR3, as DNA: TGTGCCAGCAGCTTGGCTCACTCAAACACTGAAGCTTTCTTT. It is translated as CASSLAHSNTEAFF.